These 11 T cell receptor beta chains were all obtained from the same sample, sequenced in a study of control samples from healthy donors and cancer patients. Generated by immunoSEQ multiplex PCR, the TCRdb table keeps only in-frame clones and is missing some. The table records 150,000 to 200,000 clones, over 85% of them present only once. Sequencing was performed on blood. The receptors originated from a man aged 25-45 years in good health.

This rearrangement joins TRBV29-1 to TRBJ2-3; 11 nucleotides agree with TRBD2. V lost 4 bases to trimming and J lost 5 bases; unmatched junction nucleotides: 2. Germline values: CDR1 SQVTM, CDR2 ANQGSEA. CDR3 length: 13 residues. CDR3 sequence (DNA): TGCAGCGTTGTAGCGGGAGGGGTAGATACGCAGTATTTT. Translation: CSVVAGGVDTQYF.

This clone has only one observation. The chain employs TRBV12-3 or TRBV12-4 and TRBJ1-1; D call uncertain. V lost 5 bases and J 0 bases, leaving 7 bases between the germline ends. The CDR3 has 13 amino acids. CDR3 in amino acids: CASSTTVNTEAFF. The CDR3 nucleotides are TGTGCCAGCAGTACTACAGTGAACACTGAAGCTTTCTTT.

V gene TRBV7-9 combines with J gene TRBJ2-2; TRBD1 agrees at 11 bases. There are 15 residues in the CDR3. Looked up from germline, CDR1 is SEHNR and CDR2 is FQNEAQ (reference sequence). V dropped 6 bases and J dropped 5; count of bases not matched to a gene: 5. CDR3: CASRRGQGATGELFF. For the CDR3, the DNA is TGTGCCAGCAGAAGAGGACAGGGGGCTACCGGGGAGCTGTTTTTT.

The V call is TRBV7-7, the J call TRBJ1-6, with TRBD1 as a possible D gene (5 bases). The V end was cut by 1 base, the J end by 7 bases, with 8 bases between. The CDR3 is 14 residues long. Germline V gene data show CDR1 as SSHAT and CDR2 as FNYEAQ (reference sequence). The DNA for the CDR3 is TGTGCCAGCAGCTTAGGACAGCCGAATTCACCCCTCCACTTT. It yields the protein CASSLGQPNSPLHF.

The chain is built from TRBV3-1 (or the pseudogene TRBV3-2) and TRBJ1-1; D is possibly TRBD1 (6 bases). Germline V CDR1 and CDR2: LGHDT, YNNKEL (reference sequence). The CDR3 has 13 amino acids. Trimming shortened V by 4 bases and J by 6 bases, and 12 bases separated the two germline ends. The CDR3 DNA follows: TGTGCCAGCAGCCCACAGGGAAACCCTGAAGCTTTCTTT. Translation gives CASSPQGNPEAFF.

As DNA, the CDR3 is TGCGCCAGCAGCCAAGAAGGTCCTGAAGCTTTCTTT. This codes for CASSQEGPEAFF. This chain joins TRBV4-1 and TRBJ1-1; D not resolved. The germline gives CDR1 MGHRA, CDR2 YSYEKL. Trimming shortened V by 0 bases and J by 6 bases, and 5 bases separated the two germline ends. The CDR3 spans 12 residues.

CDR3 loop: CASSLLQDSNEKLFF. The CDR3 DNA reads TGTGCCAGCAGCCTCCTACAGGACTCTAATGAAAAACTGTTTTTT. The V and J genes are TRBV14 and TRBJ1-4; TRBD1 might be the D (5 bases). Germline V gene lookup returns CDR1 SGHDN and CDR2 FVKESK. The V gene lost 4 bases and the J gene lost 3 bases, with 12 bases spanning the gap. The CDR3 length is 15 residues. The full variable domain, rest sourced from reference TRBV14 and TRBJ1-4, is EAGVTQFPSHSVIEKGQTVTLRCDPISGHDNLYWYRRVMGKEIKFLLHFVKESKQDESGMPNNRFLAERTGGTYSTLKVQPAELEDSGVYFCASSLLQDSNEKLFFGSGTQLSVL.

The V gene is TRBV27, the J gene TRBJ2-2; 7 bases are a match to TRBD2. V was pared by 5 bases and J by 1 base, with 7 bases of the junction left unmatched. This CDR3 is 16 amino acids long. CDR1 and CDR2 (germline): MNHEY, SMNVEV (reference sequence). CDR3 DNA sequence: TGTGCCAGCAGTCCATTGACTAGCTGGAACACCGGGGAGCTGTTTTTT. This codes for CASSPLTSWNTGELFF.

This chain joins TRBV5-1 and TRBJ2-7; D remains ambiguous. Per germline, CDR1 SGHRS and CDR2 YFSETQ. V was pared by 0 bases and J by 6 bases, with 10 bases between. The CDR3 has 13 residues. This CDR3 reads CASSLAGISEQYF. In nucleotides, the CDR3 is TGCGCCAGCAGCTTGGCCGGAATATCCGAGCAGTACTTC.

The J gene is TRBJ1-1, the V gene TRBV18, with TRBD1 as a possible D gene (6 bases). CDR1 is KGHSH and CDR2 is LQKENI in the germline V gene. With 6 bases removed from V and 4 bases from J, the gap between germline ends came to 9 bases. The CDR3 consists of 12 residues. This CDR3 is CASSQDSTEAFF. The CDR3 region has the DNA TGTGCCAGCTCGCAGGACAGCACTGAAGCTTTCTTT. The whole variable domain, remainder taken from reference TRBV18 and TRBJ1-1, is NAGVMQNPRHLVRRRGQEARLRCSPMKGHSHVYWYRQLPEEGLKFMVYLQKENIIDESGMPKERFSAEFPKEGPSILRIQQVVRGDSAAYFCASSQDSTEAFFGQGTRLTVV.

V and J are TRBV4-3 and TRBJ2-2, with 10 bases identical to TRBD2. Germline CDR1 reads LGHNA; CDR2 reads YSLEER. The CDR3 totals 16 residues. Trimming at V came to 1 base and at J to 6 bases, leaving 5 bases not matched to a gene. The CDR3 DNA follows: TGCGCCAGCAGCCAAGGAGCGGGAGGGCCCTCCGGGGAGCTGTTTTTT. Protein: CASSQGAGGPSGELFF.